One and the same sample provided the 30 T cell receptor beta chains below, sequenced in a study of T cells in Graves' hyperthyroidism and ophthalmopathy. TCR beta CDR3 sequences were amplified from RNA transcripts. RT-PCR in the first round (using the HTBI primer set) targeted the TCR CDR3. TCRdb reanalysed the multiplex PCR reads using MiXCR and keeps one entry per CDR3 protein. The data show 530,000 or so distinct CDR3 sequences, about a sixth seen once. The material sequenced was blood. The receptors originated from a woman aged 18-29 years with Graves' ophthalmopathy.

The rearrangement links TRBV11-2 to TRBJ2-4, with TRBD1 matching 9 bases. The trim removed 5 bases at V and 3 bases at J, leaving 8 bases unmatched. CDR3 size: 16 residues. Germline V gene lookup returns CDR1 SGHAT and CDR2 FQNNGV. The CDR3 here is CASSTWDRAVKNIQYF. DNA for the CDR3: TGTGCCAGCAGCACCTGGGACAGGGCGGTCAAAAACATTCAGTACTTC. The whole variable domain, remainder taken from reference TRBV11-2 and TRBJ2-4, is EAGVAQSPRYKIIEKRQSVAFWCNPISGHATLYWYQQILGQGPKLLIQFQNNGVVDDSQLPKDRFSAERLKGVDSTLKIQPAKLEDSAVYLCASSTWDRAVKNIQYFGAGTRLSVL.

J is TRBJ1-6 and V is TRBV20-1, with TRBD1 matching 11 bases. The CDR3 sequence is 15 residues long. V was pared by 5 bases and J by 3 bases, with 3 bases of the junction left unmatched. The germline CDR1 and CDR2 sequences are DFQATT and SNEGSKA (reference sequence). CDR3: CSAADRGLYNSPLHF. DNA for the CDR3: TGCAGTGCTGCGGACAGGGGGCTCTATAATTCACCCCTCCACTTT.

In its sample, this clonotype was seen many times. The chain has TRBV29-1 and TRBJ1-1, with D uncertain. There are 12 residues in the CDR3. Trimming removed 5 bases at V and 4 bases at J, with 11 bases between. Germline V gene lookup returns CDR1 SQVTM and CDR2 ANQGSEA. The CDR3 is CSVHRLGTEAFF. CDR3 coding DNA: TGCAGCGTTCACCGTCTGGGCACTGAAGCTTTCTTT.

Many counts were recorded for this clonotype. The CDR3 DNA sequence: TGTGCCAGCAGTCCATCGTGGGATGAGCAGTTCTTC. It encodes CASSPSWDEQFF. The chain couples TRBV28 to TRBJ2-1, with D unresolved. This CDR3 spans 12 amino acids. V lost 5 bases, J lost 8 bases, and 10 bases lay in between. Germline CDR1 is MDHEN and CDR2 is SYDVKM. Looking up the rest from reference TRBV28 and TRBJ2-1 gives the full variable domain: DVKVTQSSRYLVKRTGEKVFLECVQDMDHENMFWYRQDPGLGLRLIYFSYDVKMKEKGDIPEGYSVSREKKERFSLILESASTNQTSMYLCASSPSWDEQFFGPGTRLTVL.

This clonotype has ten or more counts. V and J are TRBV20-1 and TRBJ2-7; either TRBD1 or TRBD2 may supply D (5 bases each). With 2 bases removed from V and 3 bases from J, the gap between germline ends came to 14 bases. The CDR3 extends over 14 amino acids. The germline V gene has CDR1 DFQATT and CDR2 SNEGSKA (reference sequence). CDR3 residues: CSARWDREHYEQYF. The CDR3 DNA follows: TGCAGTGCTAGATGGGACCGAGAGCACTACGAGCAGTACTTC.

This clonotype was picked up one time. A read error may explain this, as a much larger clone is one base away. The rearrangement joins TRBV5-1 to TRBJ2-1; unclear D gene. Trimming cost V 0 bases and J 7 bases, with 14 bases left between them. CDR1 and CDR2 from the germline V gene are SGHRS and YFSETQ. The CDR3 extends over 15 amino acids. The CDR3 here is CASSLVAWGGNEQFF. The CDR3 DNA reads TGCGCCAGCAGCTTGGTGGCGTGGGGTGGTAATGAGCAGTTCTTC.

This clonotype was detected ten times or more. The V and J genes are TRBV6-5 and TRBJ2-5; D might be TRBD2 (7 bases). Germline CDR1 MNHEY, CDR2 SVGAGI. This CDR3 is built from 16 residues. V was shortened by 1 base and J by 3 bases, with 15 bases between the two germline ends. CDR3 loop: CASSYWGQGGEETQYF. CDR3 bases: TGTGCCAGCAGTTACTGGGGGCAGGGAGGGGAAGAGACCCAGTACTTC.

The chain carries TRBV20-1 and TRBJ2-3; TRBD1 might be the D (6 bases). This CDR3 region has 14 residues. The germline V gene encodes CDR1 DFQATT and CDR2 SNEGSKA (reference sequence). V lost 1 base and J 0 bases, leaving 8 bases between the germline ends. This chain's CDR3 is CSARAGESTDTQYF. As DNA, the CDR3 is TGCAGTGCTAGAGCAGGGGAGAGCACAGATACGCAGTATTTT.

V and J are TRBV28 and TRBJ1-3, with D perhaps matching TRBD1 (6 bases). The V end was cut by 6 bases, the J end by 9 bases, with 15 bases between. Germline CDR1 and CDR2: MDHEN and SYDVKM. This CDR3 is 13 amino acids long. DNA for the CDR3: TGTGCCAGCAGCTTCACAGGGATTCGCACCATATATTTT. Protein product: CASSFTGIRTIYF.

This clonotype was observed at least ten times. The rearrangement uses TRBV7-6 and TRBJ2-1, with 8 bases aligning to TRBD2. V gave up 5 bases and J gave up 2 bases; unmatched junction bases: 5. The CDR3 extends over 15 amino acids. Germline V lookup: CDR1 SGHVS, CDR2 FNYEAQ. The CDR3 here is CASSQGLAPYNEQFF. The CDR3, as DNA: TGTGCCAGCAGCCAAGGACTAGCACCCTACAATGAGCAGTTCTTC.

This clonotype was seen repeatedly, ten times or more. This chain links TRBV6-2 or TRBV6-3 with TRBJ2-6, with 7 bases matching TRBD1. V shed 4 bases and J 0 bases; nucleotides not matched to a gene: 0. The CDR3 is 15 amino acids. CDR1 is MNHEY, CDR2 SVGEGT, per germline. The CDR3 protein is CASSWDSSGANVLTF. CDR3 coding DNA: TGTGCCAGCAGTTGGGACAGCTCTGGGGCCAACGTCCTGACTTTC.

This clonotype showed up many times. Here the CDR3 DNA reads TGTGCCAGCAGTCCGCACGACAGGCCCCCGGGGGAAAAACTGTTTTTT. Its protein is CASSPHDRPPGEKLFF. The rearrangement uses TRBV27 and TRBJ1-4; possibly TRBD1 for D (6 bases). V was pared by 5 bases and J by 8 bases, with 21 bases between. This CDR3 is 16 amino acids long. Germline assignment: CDR1 MNHEY and CDR2 SMNVEV (reference sequence).

This clonotype was observed many times. The rearrangement links TRBV11-3 to TRBJ2-2; D is undetermined. There are 13 residues in the CDR3. V lost 1 base to trimming and J lost 5 bases, with 5 bases between them. The germline CDR1 and CDR2 sequences are SGHNT and YENEEA. CDR3 bases: TGTGCCAGCAGCTTAGCCCAGACCGGGGAGCTGTTTTTT. Its protein is CASSLAQTGELFF.

As concerns this clonotype: This sequence may be a read error, since a much larger clone differs from it by one base. V gene TRBV12-3 or TRBV12-4 combines with J gene TRBJ2-3, with 11 positions matching TRBD2. Unmatched junction bases numbered 5, after V lost 1 base and J lost 2 bases. This CDR3 region has 17 residues. This CDR3 reads CASSLVLAGVSTDTQYF. The CDR3 nucleotides are TGTGCCAGCAGTTTAGTACTAGCGGGGGTTTCCACAGATACGCAGTATTTT.

This clonotype occurred many times. The chain carries TRBV20-1 and TRBJ2-7; 9 bases line up with TRBD2. Trimming removed 6 bases from V and 6 bases from J; junction bases left unmatched: 12. CDR3 length: 14 residues. Germline loops: CDR1 DFQATT, CDR2 SNEGSKA (reference sequence). In DNA, the CDR3 is TGCAGTGCAATGCCGGGACTAGCCGCCTCCGAGCAGTACTTC. It is translated as CSAMPGLAASEQYF.

This clonotype was picked up many times. V usage is TRBV6-1 and J usage is TRBJ1-5; D gene ambiguous. Trimming removed 5 bases at V and 2 bases at J, with 13 bases between. CDR3 length equals 15 residues. Germline V gene lookup returns CDR1 MNHNS and CDR2 SASEGT. The CDR3 reads CASSSSGGGNQPQHF. The DNA for the CDR3 is TGTGCCAGCAGTTCCTCAGGAGGAGGCAATCAGCCCCAGCATTTT.

This clonotype was observed many times. The chain has TRBV28 and TRBJ2-7, with 7 bases lining up with TRBD1. The CDR3 runs to 14 residues. After removal of 5 bases from V and 3 bases from J, the junction contained 7 bases not matched to a gene. Per the germline V gene, CDR1 is MDHEN and CDR2 is SYDVKM. This CDR3 is CASSPTGTVYEQYF. In DNA form, the CDR3 reads TGTGCCAGCAGTCCAACCGGGACAGTCTACGAGCAGTACTTC.

This clonotype occurred a few times. The CDR3 bases are TGCAGTGCTAGGGACAGGGCAGTGGGCGAGCAGTACTTC. Its translation: CSARDRAVGEQYF. V is TRBV20-1 and J is TRBJ2-7, with TRBD1 matching 8 bases. The ends lost 3 bases at V and 6 bases at J; junction bases unmatched: 7. The CDR3 runs 13 residues. Germline-derived CDR1 and CDR2 are DFQATT and SNEGSKA (reference sequence).

This clonotype was detected many times. The V call is TRBV4-3, the J call TRBJ2-7; no clear D gene. The CDR3 runs to 14 residues. The germline CDR1 and CDR2 sequences are LGHNA and YSLEER. V shed 0 bases and J shed 5 bases, with 11 bases lying between them. Here the CDR3 reads CASSQELHADEQYF. CDR3 DNA sequence: TGCGCCAGCAGCCAAGAACTACACGCCGACGAGCAGTACTTC.

Many counts were recorded for this clonotype. This chain joins TRBV7-9 and TRBJ2-1; D uncertain. The CDR3 length is 13 residues. V was pared by 6 bases and J by 0 bases, with 6 bases between. Per germline, CDR1 SEHNR and CDR2 FQNEAQ (reference sequence). The CDR3: CASRASSYNEQFF. CDR3 nucleotides: TGTGCCAGCAGAGCGAGCTCCTACAATGAGCAGTTCTTC.

This clonotype was recorded at least ten times. This CDR3 reads CASSGRRLTTDTQYF. In DNA form, the CDR3 reads TGTGCCAGCAGTGGGCGGAGACTGACTACAGATACGCAGTATTTT. This sequence joins TRBV2 and TRBJ2-3; D remains ambiguous. From germline, CDR1 is SNHLY and CDR2 FYNNEI. The V gene lost 4 bases and the J gene lost 3 bases, with 14 bases spanning the gap. The CDR3 length is 15 residues.

This clonotype has ten or more counts. The chain combines TRBV20-1 with TRBJ2-4; TRBD2 aligns across 12 bases. After removal of 3 bases from V and 6 bases from J, the junction contained 9 bases not matched to a gene. Germline V gene lookup returns CDR1 DFQATT and CDR2 SNEGSKA (reference sequence). The CDR3 totals 16 residues. The CDR3 protein is CSASTASGGAGNIQYF. As DNA, the CDR3 is TGCAGTGCTAGTACCGCTAGCGGGGGGGCCGGAAACATTCAGTACTTC.

The gene calls are TRBV12-3 or TRBV12-4 and TRBJ2-7; D is ambiguous. Trimming pared 8 bases from V and 0 bases from J, leaving 8 bases between. This CDR3 spans 12 amino acids. The CDR3, as DNA: TGTGCCAGCGGCTACTCCTCCTACGAGCAGTACTTC. Protein: CASGYSSYEQYF.

Regarding this clonotype: The junction shows a germline mismatch at one end, possibly a read error. J is TRBJ1-1 and V is TRBV20-1; 10 nucleotides match TRBD1. CDR3 size: 17 residues. CDR1 is DFQATT and CDR2 is SNEGSKA in the germline V gene (reference sequence). The DNA of the CDR3 is TGCAGTGCCAGAGTTAGACAGGGGGCGTCTCTGGACACTGAAGCTTTCTTT. Translating it yields CSARVRQGASLDTEAFF.

This clonotype has a count of ten or more. This sequence joins TRBV2 and TRBJ1-2; D call uncertain. The length of the CDR3 is 14 residues. The ends were cut back, 2 bases at V and 1 base at J, with 8 bases in the middle. Per the germline V gene, CDR1 is SNHLY and CDR2 is FYNNEI. The CDR3 DNA sequence: TGTGCCAGCAGTGAATGGGCAGTTAACTATGGCTACACCTTC. It specifies CASSEWAVNYGYTF.

The sample holds a few counts of this clonotype. The V gene is TRBV19, the J gene TRBJ1-1; D remains unclear. The V gene lost 3 bases and the J gene lost 2 bases, with 7 bases spanning the gap. The CDR3 consists of 13 residues. In germline, CDR1 is LNHDA, CDR2 SQIVND (reference sequence). The CDR3 region is CASSISDNTEAFF. CDR3 sequence (DNA): TGTGCCAGTAGTATTTCGGACAACACTGAAGCTTTCTTT.

This clonotype has at least ten counts. A read error may produce the germline difference seen at one junction end. The rearrangement joins TRBV6-1 to TRBJ2-2; D gene ambiguous. The CDR3 is 16 residues long. The germline V gene encodes CDR1 MNHNS and CDR2 SASEGT. The CDR3 DNA sequence: TGTGCCAGCCGTGAGGAAGCAGGTGGAGTCACCGGGGAGCTGTTTTTT. Translated, it gives CASREEAGGVTGELFF.

This clonotype showed up just a few times. This chain connects TRBV7-9 to TRBJ2-1; D remains unclear. Germline V CDR1 and CDR2: SEHNR, FQNEAQ (reference sequence). The V and J ends lost 1 base and 5 bases respectively, with 12 bases between them. The CDR3 contains 15 residues. CDR3 DNA sequence: TGTGCCAGCAGCTTAGTGGGCCCTACCCACAATGAGCAGTTCTTC. Protein sequence: CASSLVGPTHNEQFF.

V usage is TRBV7-9 and J usage is TRBJ2-3, with a weak D call TRBD1 (5 bases). V was clipped by 7 bases and J by 11 bases, with 16 bases between them. Germline V gene lookup returns CDR1 SEHNR and CDR2 FQNEAQ (reference sequence). This CDR3 has 12 residues. As DNA, the CDR3 is TGTGCCAGCACTGGGGCAGATTGGGGGCAGTATTTT. This codes for CASTGADWGQYF.

This clonotype was counted ten times or more. This chain uses TRBV29-1 with TRBJ2-3; D is ambiguous. V lost 1 base and J lost 1, with 15 bases in between. This CDR3 spans 16 amino acids. From germline, CDR1 is SQVTM and CDR2 ANQGSEA. This chain's CDR3 is CSVEGVETDGTDTQYF. Written as DNA, the CDR3 is TGCAGCGTTGAAGGCGTGGAAACAGACGGCACAGATACGCAGTATTTT.